This passage covers 28 T cell receptor beta chains from one sample sequenced in a study of T cell changes during pregnancy in multiple sclerosis. Produced via immunoSEQ multiplex PCR; TCRdb's table is partial and in-frame only. Of 34,000 or so clones in the sample, 90% are singletons; the top ten hold under 6%. Material: CD8+ T cells from peripheral blood mononuclear cells, obtained after pregnancy. All receptors come from a female donor with multiple sclerosis, enrolled in a pregnancy study.

The chain links TRBV6-5 to TRBJ1-4, with 7 nucleotides matching TRBD1. J lost 3 bases, V lost 3 bases, and 4 bases had no gene match. The CDR3 is 15 residues long. Germline loops: CDR1 MNHEY, CDR2 SVGAGI. The CDR3 loop reads CASSYSGTANEKLFF. DNA for the CDR3: TGTGCCAGCAGTTATTCTGGGACAGCTAATGAAAAACTGTTTTTT.

This clone was picked up one time. The chain couples TRBV6-6 to TRBJ1-2, with D maybe TRBD1 (6 bases). This CDR3 has 12 residues. The V gene's germline CDR1 is MNHNY and CDR2 SVGAGI (reference sequence). V dropped 7 bases and J dropped 4 bases, with 10 bases sitting between them. CDR3 sequence (DNA): TGTGCCAGCACCACGGACAGCTATGGCTACACCTTC. Protein: CASTTDSYGYTF.

This clone was seen a handful of times. The chain uses TRBV9 and TRBJ2-1; D may be TRBD2 (7 bases). CDR3 length: 20 amino acids. Germline V gene lookup returns CDR1 SGDLS and CDR2 YYNGEE. Trimming shortened V by 3 bases and J by 0 bases, and 25 bases separated the two germline ends. The CDR3 coding sequence is TGTGCCAGCAGCGCCTCACTAATCCCCGGGGGGCCGAGCTCCTACAATGAGCAGTTCTTC. Translated, it gives CASSASLIPGGPSSYNEQFF.

The CDR3 coding sequence is TGTGCCAGCAGTTCAACAGGGGGCGGGTACTATGGCTACACCTTC. Its translation: CASSSTGGGYYGYTF. The chain uses TRBV7-8 and TRBJ1-2; 9 bases line up with TRBD1. Trimming took 6 bases from V and 3 from J; bases not matched to a gene: 8. The germline CDR1 and CDR2 sequences are SGHVS and FQNEAQ. This CDR3 is 15 amino acids long. Variable domain in full (rest from reference TRBV7-8 and TRBJ1-2): GAGVSQSPRYKVAKRGQDVALRCDPISGHVSLFWYQQALGQGPEFLTYFQNEAQLDKSGLPSDRFFAERPEGSVSTLKIQRTQQEDSAVYLCASSSTGGGYYGYTFGSGTRLTVV.

The chain carries TRBV11-2 and TRBJ1-4; the D is unclear. The CDR3 length is 15 residues. Trimming took off 1 base at V and 8 bases at J, with 14 bases between the two ends. Germline CDR1 SGHAT, CDR2 FQNNGV. In nucleotides, the CDR3 is TGTGCCAGCAGCTTAGGCCCGGACTTGGAGGAAAAACTGTTTTTT. Translated, it gives CASSLGPDLEEKLFF. Supplemented by reference TRBV11-2 and TRBJ1-4, the full variable domain reads EAGVAQSPRYKIIEKRQSVAFWCNPISGHATLYWYQQILGQGPKLLIQFQNNGVVDDSQLPKDRFSAERLKGVDSTLKIQPAKLEDSAVYLCASSLGPDLEEKLFFGSGTQLSVL.

In the case of this clone: The sample carries other DNA sequences with the same CDR3. The chain couples TRBV27 to TRBJ1-2, with no clear D. Per germline, CDR1 MNHEY and CDR2 SMNVEV (reference sequence). V lost 0 bases and J 4 bases, leaving 9 bases between the germline ends. This CDR3 is 14 amino acids long. The CDR3 bases are TGTGCCAGCAGTTTATCGGGCGGGTTCTATGGCTACACCTTC. It codes for CASSLSGGFYGYTF.

This chain links TRBV2 with TRBJ2-1; 8 bases match TRBD1. This CDR3 spans 16 amino acids. With V trimmed by 6 bases and J by 4 bases, 11 bases remained unmatched. Germline CDR1 SNHLY, CDR2 FYNNEI. CDR3 loop: CASRATARGPYNEQFF. The CDR3 bases are TGTGCCAGCAGAGCAACCGCCAGGGGGCCTTACAATGAGCAGTTCTTC.

Judged by abundance, this clone is medium-sized. The chain couples TRBV6-4 to TRBJ2-3; the match to TRBD2 covers 9 bases. V lost 3 bases and J lost 4; bases outside the gene matches: 5. Germline loops: CDR1 MRHNA, CDR2 SNTAGT. The CDR3 loop spans 15 amino acids. CDR3 DNA sequence: TGTGCCAGCAGTGATGGCGGGGGGGTTTCAGATACGCAGTATTTT. Its protein product is CASSDGGGVSDTQYF.

The chain recombines TRBV30 with TRBJ1-4; maybe TRBD1 (5 bases). This CDR3 region has 13 residues. V shed 2 bases and J shed 7 bases, with 11 bases lying between them. Germline V CDR1 and CDR2: GTSNPN, SVGIG (reference sequence). The CDR3 is CAWSWLGGEKLFF. The CDR3 DNA follows: TGTGCCTGGAGTTGGTTGGGGGGTGAAAAACTGTTTTTT.

The chain uses TRBV11-1 and TRBJ2-7; D unresolved. The CDR3 totals 14 residues. Germline V CDR1 and CDR2: SGHAT, FQDESV (reference sequence). Trimming cost V 4 bases and J 5 bases, with 15 bases left between them. The CDR3 coding sequence is TGTGCCAGCAGCTCCGGGTCAGTCCTGGACGAGCAGTACTTC. Its translation is CASSSGSVLDEQYF.

The chain is built from TRBV27 and TRBJ1-2; D gene unclear. This CDR3 has 13 amino acids. Trimming stripped 3 bases from V and 0 bases from J, with 5 bases between. The germline gives CDR1 MNHEY, CDR2 SMNVEV (reference sequence). The CDR3 spells CASSFGPNYGYTF. The CDR3 region has the DNA TGTGCCAGCAGTTTTGGCCCTAACTATGGCTACACCTTC.

The chain couples TRBV5-6 to TRBJ1-5; 8 bases map to TRBD1. J gave up 3 bases and V 3 bases, and 5 bases lay outside the gene matches. The V gene's germline CDR1 is SGHDT and CDR2 YYEEEE. This CDR3 is built from 15 residues. The CDR3: CASSSDREDNQPQHF. DNA for the CDR3: TGTGCCAGCAGCTCGGACAGGGAGGACAATCAGCCCCAGCATTTT.

The chain carries TRBV6-5 and TRBJ2-3; 12 bases are a match to TRBD2. The CDR3 loop spans 16 amino acids. Germline CDR1 and CDR2: MNHEY and SVGAGI. Trimming at V came to 4 bases and at J to 6 bases, leaving 8 bases not matched to a gene. CDR3 DNA: TGTGCCAGCAGTTCCCTAGCGGGGGGGAATGTTGATACGCAGTATTTT. Translating gives CASSSLAGGNVDTQYF.

V is TRBV7-2 and J is TRBJ2-7, with D possibly being TRBD2 (5 bases). This CDR3 has 15 amino acids. Germline V gene lookup returns CDR1 SGHTA and CDR2 FQGNSA. The V and J ends lost 5 bases and 3 bases respectively, with 17 bases between them. The CDR3 loop is CASSDASSPYYEQYF. The CDR3 nucleotides are TGTGCCAGCAGCGACGCTAGCTCCCCCTACTACGAGCAGTACTTC. The full variable domain, in which reference TRBV7-2 and TRBJ2-7 provide the parts outside the CDR3, is GAGVSQSPSNKVTEKGKDVELRCDPISGHTALYWYRQSLGQGLEFLIYFQGNSAPDKSGLPSDRFSAERTGGSVSTLTIQRTQQEDSAVYLCASSDASSPYYEQYFGPGTRLTVT.

The rearrangement joins TRBV7-2 to TRBJ2-7, with D possibly matching TRBD2 (7 bases). Germline CDR1 reads SGHTA; CDR2 reads FQGNSA. The CDR3 has 13 amino acids. Trimming stripped 5 bases from V and 6 bases from J, with 14 bases between. The CDR3 coding sequence is TGTGCCAGCAGCCTAGGGGGGGGAGGCGAGCAGTACTTC. This sequence encodes CASSLGGGGEQYF. Using reference TRBV7-2 and TRBJ2-7 for the parts outside the CDR3, the full variable domain is GAGVSQSPSNKVTEKGKDVELRCDPISGHTALYWYRQSLGQGLEFLIYFQGNSAPDKSGLPSDRFSAERTGGSVSTLTIQRTQQEDSAVYLCASSLGGGGEQYFGPGTRLTVT.

The CDR3, as DNA: TGTGCCAGCAGCGTTCCCGGGACTAGCGGGGGACCCACAGATACGCAGTATTTT. It translates to CASSVPGTSGGPTDTQYF. This chain links TRBV9 with TRBJ2-3; 14 nucleotides agree with TRBD2. The germline CDR1 and CDR2 sequences are SGDLS and YYNGEE. The trim removed 2 bases at V and 2 bases at J, leaving 7 bases unmatched. The CDR3 has 18 amino acids.

The chain is built from TRBV7-9 and TRBJ2-2, with TRBD2 identical over 12 bases. V shed 5 bases and J 1 base; nucleotides not matched to a gene: 2. The CDR3 runs 16 residues. CDR1 is SEHNR, CDR2 FQNEAQ, per germline (reference sequence). The CDR3 reads CASSPTSGGNTGELFF. The CDR3 coding sequence is TGTGCCAGCAGCCCGACTAGCGGGGGGAACACCGGGGAGCTGTTTTTT.

About this clone itself: The same CDR3 also results from other DNA sequences found in this sample. The genes are TRBV6-4 and TRBJ2-3, with 11 nucleotides matching TRBD2. This CDR3 comprises 15 residues. Germline V CDR1 and CDR2: MRHNA, SNTAGT. V was clipped by 8 bases and J by 1 base; unmatched bases: 5. CDR3 sequence (DNA): TGTGCCAGCTCCGAGACTAGCGGGGGCACAGATACGCAGTATTTT. It yields the protein CASSETSGGTDTQYF.

CDR3 protein: CASSPNPTQGPEAFF. The CDR3 DNA follows: TGTGCCAGCAGCCCCAATCCTACACAGGGCCCTGAAGCTTTCTTT. V and J are TRBV9 and TRBJ1-1; tentative D call: TRBD1 (6 bases). This CDR3 is built from 15 residues. The germline V gene has CDR1 SGDLS and CDR2 YYNGEE. V lost 4 bases, J lost 6 bases, and 19 bases lay in between.

This chain uses TRBV21-1 with TRBJ1-2; the table's D call of TRBD1 was not tested on the DNA. TRBV21-1 is a listed pseudogene. The CDR3 sequence is 17 residues long. The DNA for the CDR3 is TGTGCCAGCAGTGAACCCTACAGGTATCCCTCTAACTATGGCTACACCTTC. Translated: CASSEPYRYPSNYGYTF.

The chain is built from TRBV4-1 and TRBJ2-1; 10 bases are shared with TRBD2. In germline, CDR1 is MGHRA, CDR2 YSYEKL. The CDR3 spans 17 residues. The V segment lost 3 bases and the J segment 7 bases; nucleotides outside the gene matches: 12. The CDR3 loop reads CASSQAGPLAGKNEQFF. As DNA, the CDR3 is TGCGCCAGCAGCCAGGCAGGGCCACTAGCGGGAAAGAATGAGCAGTTCTTC.

The chain is built from TRBV7-2 and TRBJ1-1, with TRBD1 matching over 7 bases. This CDR3 spans 13 amino acids. The germline gives CDR1 SGHTA, CDR2 FQGNSA. V lost 5 bases, J lost 8 bases, and 8 bases stayed unmatched. Here the CDR3 reads CASSLPGTVEAFF. CDR3 sequence (DNA): TGTGCCAGCAGCCTCCCGGGGACAGTAGAAGCTTTCTTT.

The genes are TRBV4-1 and TRBJ2-1, with 7 bases aligning to TRBD2. Losses at the gene ends were 0 bases for V and 8 bases for J; bases not matched to a gene: 7. CDR3 length equals 15 residues. Germline values: CDR1 MGHRA, CDR2 YSYEKL. The CDR3, as DNA: TGCGCCAGCAGCCAAGATAGGCGGGGGTTCGATGAGCAGTTCTTC. Protein sequence: CASSQDRRGFDEQFF.

The chain links TRBV4-3 to TRBJ2-6, with D maybe TRBD1 (5 bases). From germline, CDR1 is LGHNA and CDR2 YSLEER. The CDR3 runs to 16 residues. The germline V and J ends were trimmed by 0 bases and 2 bases, with 8 bases remaining between them. The CDR3 DNA reads as TGCGCCAGCAGCCAAGAGTCAGGGACTGGGGCCAACGTCCTGACTTTC. Translated: CASSQESGTGANVLTF.

The rearrangement joins TRBV10-3 to TRBJ2-5; 11 positions match TRBD2. Trimming removed 4 bases from V and 5 bases from J; junction bases left unmatched: 6. The germline gives CDR1 ENHRY, CDR2 SYGVKD. The CDR3 is 15 amino acids. CDR3 bases: TGTGCCATCAGTGTGATAGCGGGGGGGCGCGAGACCCAGTACTTC. This codes for CAISVIAGGRETQYF.

The chain uses TRBV7-3 and TRBJ1-1, with D tentatively TRBD1 (5 bases). V was shortened by 3 bases and J by 0 bases, with 5 bases between the two germline ends. The CDR3 sequence is 13 residues long. From germline, CDR1 is SGHTA and CDR2 FQGTGA. CDR3 coding DNA: TGTGCCAGCAGCTTGACAGTGAACACTGAAGCTTTCTTT. The encoded protein is CASSLTVNTEAFF.

For the CDR3, the DNA is TGCGCCAGCAGCTTGCGGACAGGGCCCTATGGCTACACCTTC. This gives the protein CASSLRTGPYGYTF. V gene TRBV5-1 combines with J gene TRBJ1-2; 8 nucleotides line up with TRBD1. The length of the CDR3 is 14 residues. The V gene's germline CDR1 is SGHRS and CDR2 YFSETQ. Unmatched junction bases numbered 3, after V lost 1 base and J lost 4 bases.

The J gene is TRBJ2-7, the V gene TRBV4-1, with 12 bases matching TRBD1. The V gene's germline CDR1 is MGHRA and CDR2 YSYEKL. V lost 4 bases to trimming and J lost 6 bases; unmatched junction nucleotides: 13. This CDR3 contains 17 residues. CDR3 sequence: CASSLLTGQGATIEQYF. The DNA of the CDR3 is TGCGCCAGCAGCCTTTTGACGGGACAGGGGGCAACTATCGAGCAGTACTTC.